These T cell receptor beta chains were read from a single sample in a study of blood T cell repertoires in COVID-19. The data were produced by immunoSEQ multiplex PCR, yet TCRdb's version contains in-frame clones alone and is incomplete. Among some 46,000 clones, about 70% were seen once, and the ten largest hold under 75%. Sequences were obtained from peripheral blood. The receptors shown here come from a man at least 80 years old with acute or convalescent COVID-19. The conserved cysteine and the conserved F or W are not part of the CDR3 here. D genes are given only for firm matches.

>TRBV28|NA|TRBJ2-3
ASSSPPREFTDTQY
>TRBV28|TRBD1|TRBJ1-5
ASRLQGARQPQH
>TRBV30|NA|TRBJ2-2
AWPAEGGELF
>TRBV27|TRBD1|TRBJ2-7
ASSLYQGVPYEQY
>TRBV6-5|TRBD1|TRBJ2-5
ASSSDRDRGETQY
>TRBV5-6|TRBD1|TRBJ1-1
ASSRKTGHTEAF
>TRBV29-1|TRBD1|TRBJ2-5
SAARDRGLETQY
>TRBV5-1|TRBD2|TRBJ2-2
ASSTGLQNTGELF
>TRBV5-4|TRBD2|TRBJ2-3
ASSYSGNRPDTQY
>TRBV18|NA|TRBJ2-7
ASSPPGLAYEQY
>TRBV7-3|TRBD1|TRBJ2-2
ASSFTGGTGTGELF